This passage covers 13 T cell receptor beta chains from one sample sequenced in a study of OX40 agonist ivuxolimab in advanced cancers. This table comes from immunoSEQ multiplex PCR, and its TCRdb copy is limited to in-frame clones, with some not included. The repertoire holds under 70,000 clones, with 92% as singletons. The sequenced sample was CD4+ or CD8+ T cells sorted from blood, obtained in a trial of the OX40 agonist ivuxolimab. All receptors derive from an adult with an advanced solid tumor such as melanoma, head and neck, liver or kidney cancer.

About this clone itself: The sample holds other DNA sequences that translate to the same CDR3. The rearrangement uses TRBV27 and TRBJ2-7; tentatively, D is TRBD1 or TRBD2 (6 bases each). There are 14 residues in the CDR3. V lost 0 bases, J lost 3 bases, and 9 bases lay in between. In germline, CDR1 is MNHEY, CDR2 SMNVEV (reference sequence). CDR3 amino acids: CASSLSGGGYEQYF. CDR3 nucleotides: TGTGCCAGCAGTTTATCGGGGGGCGGCTACGAGCAGTACTTC.

The chain joins TRBV2 to TRBJ2-1; 10 positions match TRBD2. V lost 8 bases and J lost 5; bases outside the gene matches: 6. CDR3 size: 14 residues. The V gene's germline CDR1 is SNHLY and CDR2 FYNNEI. The CDR3 nucleotides are TGTGCCAGCGCAGAACTAGCGGGGCACAATGAGCAGTTCTTC. It translates to CASAELAGHNEQFF. The variable domain in full, with the rest retrieved from reference TRBV2 and TRBJ2-1, is EPEVTQTPSHQVTQMGQEVILRCVPISNHLYFYWYRQILGQKVEFLVSFYNNEISEKSEIFDDQFSVERPDGSNFTLKIRSTKLEDSAMYFCASAELAGHNEQFFGPGTRLTVL.

V gene TRBV4-2 combines with J gene TRBJ2-3; no clear D gene. V gave up 1 base and J gave up 2 bases, with 4 bases separating them. The CDR3 consists of 13 residues. The germline V gene encodes CDR1 LGHNA and CDR2 YNFKEQ. CDR3 bases: TGTGCCAGCAGCCAAGCCCACACAGATACGCAGTATTTT. Translation: CASSQAHTDTQYF.

The chain's CDR3 is CASSQGPGQDKSGYTF. For the CDR3, the DNA is TGTGCCAGCAGTCAGGGTCCGGGACAGGATAAGTCTGGCTACACCTTC. This sequence joins TRBV4-2 and TRBJ1-2, with 8 bases matching TRBD1. The CDR3 consists of 16 residues. Per the germline V gene, CDR1 is LGHNA and CDR2 is YNFKEQ. Trimming took 6 bases from V and 7 from J; bases not matched to a gene: 16.

Written as DNA, the CDR3 is TGTGCCATTACCCCAACGGGCACAGATACGCAGTATTTT. It translates to CAITPTGTDTQYF. V and J are TRBV10-3 and TRBJ2-3; no reliable D call. Deletions cut 9 bases from V and 1 base from J, with 11 bases between. Germline lookup yields CDR1 ENHRY and CDR2 SYGVKD. This CDR3 has 13 residues.

The chain is built from TRBV13 and TRBJ2-1, with D perhaps TRBD1 (5 bases). The CDR3 length is 14 residues. Germline CDR1 is PRHDT and CDR2 is FYEKMQ (reference sequence). V lost 3 bases, J lost 6 bases, and 12 bases lay in between. For the CDR3, the DNA is TGTGCCAGCAGCTTTATAGTGACAGTCAATGAGCAGTTCTTC. Amino acids: CASSFIVTVNEQFF.

CDR3 sequence: CASSSWVGTFF. The CDR3 bases are TGTGCCAGCAGCTCGTGGGTGGGGACTTTCTTT. The V gene is TRBV7-8, the J gene TRBJ1-1, with D uncertain. The V end lost 4 bases, the J end lost 12 bases, and 12 bases lay between the germline ends. CDR1 SGHVS and CDR2 FQNEAQ come from the germline V gene. This CDR3 has 11 residues.

This chain joins TRBV5-6 and TRBJ2-7; TRBD1 agrees at 8 bases. Losses at the gene ends were 0 bases for V and 2 bases for J; bases not matched to a gene: 4. The CDR3 is 15 residues long. CDR1 and CDR2 from the germline V gene are SGHDT and YYEEEE. The CDR3 loop reads CASSLGRQGTYEQYF. The CDR3 region has the DNA TGTGCCAGCAGCTTGGGACGACAGGGGACCTACGAGCAGTACTTC.

The chain is built from TRBV7-9 and TRBJ2-2; no clear D gene. V lost 4 bases, J lost 6 bases, and 12 bases lay in between. This CDR3 has 14 residues. CDR1 is SEHNR, CDR2 FQNEAQ, per germline (reference sequence). The CDR3 region is CASSSDVIPGELFF. In DNA form, the CDR3 reads TGTGCCAGCAGCTCGGACGTAATTCCCGGGGAGCTGTTTTTT.

The chain has TRBV9 and TRBJ2-1, with D perhaps TRBD1 or TRBD2 (5 bases each). From germline, CDR1 is SGDLS and CDR2 YYNGEE. The CDR3 is made up of 16 amino acids. Trimming took 0 bases from V and 0 from J, leaving 10 bases between them. CDR3 residues: CASSVGGSHSYNEQFF. The CDR3 region has the DNA TGTGCCAGCAGCGTAGGGGGGTCCCACTCCTACAATGAGCAGTTCTTC. The entire variable domain, with the rest obtained from reference TRBV9 and TRBJ2-1, is as follows: DSGVTQTPKHLITATGQRVTLRCSPRSGDLSVYWYQQSLDQGLQFLIQYYNGEERAKGNILERFSAQQFPDLHSELNLSSLELGDSALYFCASSVGGSHSYNEQFFGPGTRLTVL.

J is TRBJ1-1 and V is TRBV4-2; TRBD1 matches at 9 bases. The CDR3 has 15 residues. The J segment lost 1 base and the V segment lost 4 bases, leaving 4 bases of the junction unmatched. Germline V CDR1 and CDR2: LGHNA, YNFKEQ. CDR3 coding DNA: TGTGCCAGCAGCCCACAGGGACAGGGGAACACTGAAGCTTTCTTT. Protein: CASSPQGQGNTEAFF.

The chain recombines TRBV2 with TRBJ1-2; no clear D. The CDR3 runs to 14 residues. Germline V gives CDR1 SNHLY, CDR2 FYNNEI. Trimming removed 0 bases from V and 7 bases from J, with 12 bases in between. CDR3 nucleotide sequence: TGTGCCAGCAGTGAAGCCCCCGGACCTCGTGGCTACACCTTC. Protein product: CASSEAPGPRGYTF. Full variable domain (rest looked up from reference TRBV2 and TRBJ1-2): EPEVTQTPSHQVTQMGQEVILRCVPISNHLYFYWYRQILGQKVEFLVSFYNNEISEKSEIFDDQFSVERPDGSNFTLKIRSTKLEDSAMYFCASSEAPGPRGYTFGSGTRLTVV.

The genes are TRBV5-1 and TRBJ2-7, with D possibly being TRBD1 (6 bases). V was shortened by 0 bases and J by 3 bases, with 13 bases between the two germline ends. The CDR3 totals 15 residues. CDR1 and CDR2 (germline): SGHRS, YFSETQ. The DNA of the CDR3 is TGCGCCAGCAGCTTGGAGCCGGGACAAAACTACGAGCAGTACTTC. This sequence encodes CASSLEPGQNYEQYF.